Below are 18 T cell receptor beta chains sequenced from a single sample in a study of T cell responses to AZD1222 COVID-19 vaccine. Sequencing used immunoSEQ multiplex PCR; TCRdb keeps in-frame clones, though not all of them. The table records fewer than 120,000 clones, around 93% of them present only once. This specimen was peripheral blood, taken on day 0 of AZD1222 vaccination. All receptors come from an adult in good health.

The chain has TRBV11-3 and TRBJ1-1; possible D gene TRBD1, 5 bases. The CDR3 is 14 amino acids. V lost 4 bases and J lost 4, with 13 bases in between. Looked up from germline, CDR1 is SGHNT and CDR2 is YENEEA. In DNA, the CDR3 is TGTGCCAGCAGCTCGTCCGGGACCTTCACTGAAGCTTTCTTT. It is translated as CASSSSGTFTEAFF. Supplemented by reference TRBV11-3 and TRBJ1-1, the full variable domain reads EAGVVQSPRYKIIEKKQPVAFWCNPISGHNTLYWYLQNLGQGPELLIRYENEEAVDDSQLPKDRFSAERLKGVDSTLKIQPAELGDSAVYLCASSSSGTFTEAFFGQGTRLTVV.

This chain uses TRBV7-8 with TRBJ2-7; 8 bases match TRBD1. From germline, CDR1 is SGHVS and CDR2 FQNEAQ. The V segment lost 4 bases and the J segment 5 bases; nucleotides outside the gene matches: 7. CDR3 length: 14 amino acids. CDR3 residues: CASSSLDRADEQYF. The CDR3 nucleotides read TGTGCCAGCAGCTCACTGGACAGGGCAGACGAGCAGTACTTC.

The rearrangement joins TRBV27 to TRBJ1-6, with D perhaps matching TRBD1 (6 bases). Trimming took off 5 bases at V and 11 bases at J, with 13 bases between the two ends. CDR1 is MNHEY and CDR2 is SMNVEV in the germline V gene (reference sequence). The length of the CDR3 is 13 residues. CDR3 coding DNA: TGTGCCAGCAGTACACAGGGTACGACACCCCTCCACTTT. This translates into CASSTQGTTPLHF.

This clone showed up just once. This chain connects TRBV10-3 to TRBJ2-7, with D possibly being TRBD1 or TRBD2 (5 bases each). CDR3 length: 13 amino acids. In germline, CDR1 is ENHRY, CDR2 SYGVKD. Trimming took off 7 bases at V and 0 bases at J, with 10 bases between the two ends. Here the CDR3 reads CAINRDGSYEQYF. CDR3 bases: TGTGCCATCAACCGGGACGGCTCCTACGAGCAGTACTTC.

The chain uses TRBV9 and TRBJ2-3, with D possibly matching TRBD2 (6 bases). V shed 3 bases and J shed 2 bases, with 13 bases lying between them. CDR3 length equals 15 residues. Germline loops: CDR1 SGDLS, CDR2 YYNGEE. CDR3 region: CASSEDGGNTDTQYF. DNA of the CDR3: TGTGCCAGCAGCGAAGACGGGGGAAACACAGATACGCAGTATTTT.

V usage is TRBV28 and J usage is TRBJ2-1; D is unresolved. The CDR3 length is 14 residues. Trimming took 6 bases from V and 6 from J, leaving 15 bases between them. Per the germline V gene, CDR1 is MDHEN and CDR2 is SYDVKM. The CDR3 region has the DNA TGTGCCAGCAGCCTTGGCCCCAAGCTCAATGAGCAGTTCTTC. This codes for CASSLGPKLNEQFF. Variable domain in full (rest from reference TRBV28 and TRBJ2-1): DVKVTQSSRYLVKRTGEKVFLECVQDMDHENMFWYRQDPGLGLRLIYFSYDVKMKEKGDIPEGYSVSREKKERFSLILESASTNQTSMYLCASSLGPKLNEQFFGPGTRLTVL.

The chain employs TRBV6-5 and TRBJ2-7; D gene uncertain. Trimming left V 7 bases short and J 5 bases short, with 18 bases between. Looked up from germline, CDR1 is MNHEY and CDR2 is SVGAGI. CDR3 length equals 14 residues. CDR3 protein: CASIRRLDFHEQYF. CDR3 DNA sequence: TGTGCCAGCATTCGCCGGCTGGATTTCCACGAGCAGTACTTC.

V usage is TRBV3-1 (or the pseudogene TRBV3-2) and J usage is TRBJ1-3; D not certain. V lost 4 bases, J lost 0 bases, and 7 bases lay in between. The CDR3 runs to 14 residues. Germline CDR1 reads LGHDT; CDR2 reads YNNKEL (reference sequence). CDR3 coding DNA: TGTGCCAGCAGCCTAATCCTCTCTGGAAACACCATATATTTT. Protein sequence: CASSLILSGNTIYF.

The chain joins TRBV18 to TRBJ2-1; tentative D call: TRBD2 (6 bases). The germline gives CDR1 KGHSH, CDR2 LQKENI. Trimming left V 2 bases short and J 2 bases short, with 13 bases between. The CDR3 runs 16 residues. DNA of the CDR3: TGTGCCAGCTCACCAGGGGAGGTACTGCCCTACAATGAGCAGTTCTTC. Translating gives CASSPGEVLPYNEQFF.

The J gene is TRBJ2-7, the V gene TRBV5-1; 13 bases match TRBD2. The CDR3 runs to 15 residues. V dropped 5 bases and J dropped 3; count of bases not matched to a gene: 5. CDR1 and CDR2 (germline): SGHRS, YFSETQ. CDR3: CASRDGTSGVYEQYF. The DNA of the CDR3 is TGCGCCAGCAGAGACGGGACTAGCGGGGTCTACGAGCAGTACTTC.

V is TRBV6-1 and J is TRBJ1-5; no definite D call. Trimming pared 2 bases from V and 7 bases from J, leaving 9 bases between. The CDR3 is 13 residues long. The germline V gene encodes CDR1 MNHNS and CDR2 SASEGT. The CDR3 spells CASSETRGQPQHF. For the CDR3, the DNA is TGTGCCAGCAGTGAAACCAGAGGACAGCCCCAGCATTTT.

The CDR3 DNA follows: TGTGCCTGGAGTGGGACAGTTAATAATGAAAAACTGTTTTTT. It translates to CAWSGTVNNEKLFF. The chain uses TRBV30 and TRBJ1-4, with a tentative D call TRBD1 (6 bases). The V gene's germline CDR1 is GTSNPN and CDR2 SVGIG (reference sequence). V was clipped by 1 base and J by 4 bases, with 10 bases between them. This CDR3 has 14 amino acids.

The chain couples TRBV6-6 to TRBJ1-3, with TRBD1 matching 11 bases. Germline V gives CDR1 MNHNY, CDR2 SVGAGI (reference sequence). This CDR3 region has 16 residues. After removal of 7 bases from V and 3 bases from J, the junction contained 8 bases not matched to a gene. CDR3 in amino acids: CASTWDRGVFGNTIYF. The CDR3 nucleotides read TGTGCCAGCACCTGGGACAGGGGGGTTTTTGGAAACACCATATATTTT.

This rearrangement joins TRBV7-9 to TRBJ1-3; D is ambiguous. The CDR3 has 17 amino acids. The V and J ends lost 5 bases and 0 bases respectively, with 17 bases between them. CDR1 and CDR2 (germline): SEHNR, FQNEAQ (reference sequence). The CDR3 loop is CASSRLADVSSGNTIYF. The CDR3 region has the DNA TGTGCCAGCAGCCGATTGGCGGACGTCTCCTCTGGAAACACCATATATTTT.

The chain has TRBV24-1 and TRBJ2-2, with D uncertain. CDR3 length: 14 residues. The V gene lost 5 bases and the J gene lost 3 bases, with 9 bases spanning the gap. The germline V gene encodes CDR1 KGHDR and CDR2 SFDVKD. The CDR3 DNA follows: TGTGCCACCAGTGCGGGTATCGACACCGGGGAGCTGTTTTTT. This encodes CATSAGIDTGELFF.

This clone was detected only once. The chain employs TRBV9 and TRBJ1-6, with D maybe TRBD1 (6 bases). CDR1 and CDR2 from the germline V gene are SGDLS and YYNGEE. Trimming removed 0 bases at V and 8 bases at J, with 12 bases between. This CDR3 comprises 15 residues. The CDR3 reads CASSVGGQGYSPLHF. As DNA, the CDR3 is TGTGCCAGCAGCGTAGGGGGACAAGGTTATTCACCCCTCCACTTT.

Turning to this clone: Other DNA sequences in the same sample also yield this CDR3. The V call is TRBV7-9, the J call TRBJ2-1, with unresolved D. Trimming took 7 bases from V and 3 from J, leaving 7 bases between them. The CDR3 is 12 amino acids. Germline CDR1 reads SEHNR; CDR2 reads FQNEAQ (reference sequence). CDR3 DNA sequence: TGTGCCAGCACCTCGGGCTACAATGAGCAGTTCTTC. This gives the protein CASTSGYNEQFF.

The rearrangement links TRBV28 to TRBJ2-1; unclear D gene. Germline CDR1 MDHEN, CDR2 SYDVKM. The CDR3 totals 14 residues. Trimming cost V 3 bases and J 4 bases, with 10 bases left between them. CDR3 region: CASSFGPPYNEQFF. DNA of the CDR3: TGTGCCAGCAGTTTCGGTCCACCTTACAATGAGCAGTTCTTC.